Following are 20 T cell receptor beta chains from one sample sequenced in a study of T cells after yellow fever vaccination. TCRdb ran MiXCR on the 5' RACE reads and lists one entry per CDR3 protein. The repertoire consists of 30,000 or so distinct CDR3 sequences, with around 7% occurring once and the leading ten covering about 20%. Sequences were derived from PBMCs, either bulk or a sorted T-cell subset (CD4+, CD8+, memory, or dextramer-sorted; not recorded which), sampled on the day of the first yellow fever vaccination. Receptor source: a man aged 18 to 30 who received the YFV17D yellow fever vaccine.

This clonotype came up many times. The V and J genes are TRBV4-2 and TRBJ1-1; a possible D gene is TRBD1 (6 bases). Germline V gene sequence: CDR1 LGHNA, CDR2 YNFKEQ. This CDR3 has 12 residues. V dropped 6 bases and J dropped 1 base, with 6 bases sitting between them. In nucleotides, the CDR3 is TGTGCCAGCAGACAGGGGAACACTGAAGCTTTCTTT. Its translation is CASRQGNTEAFF.

This clonotype was observed many times. The chain joins TRBV7-2 to TRBJ2-5, with 7 bases identical to TRBD2. J was trimmed by 5 bases and V by 3 bases; bases with no gene match: 3. Per the germline V gene, CDR1 is SGHTA and CDR2 is FQGNSA. This CDR3 region has 13 residues. In nucleotides, the CDR3 is TGTGCCAGCAGCTTCGGGGACTACGAGACCCAGTACTTC. This encodes CASSFGDYETQYF.

Of note for this clonotype: A much bigger clone sits one base away, suggesting this may be a read error. The CDR3 loop reads CASSLLVGNRPQHF. CDR3 DNA sequence: TGTGCCAGCAGTTTATTGGTGGGAAATCGGCCCCAGCATTTT. V gene TRBV12-3 or TRBV12-4 combines with J gene TRBJ1-5; unclear D gene. The CDR3 extends over 14 amino acids.

This clonotype was detected many times. The CDR3 sequence: CASSDAYEQYV. In DNA, the CDR3 is TGTGCCAGCAGTGACGCCTACGAGCAGTACGTC. The chain is built from TRBV2 and TRBJ2-7; no firm D call. V shed 3 bases and J shed 2 bases, with 2 bases lying between them. CDR3 length: 11 residues. CDR1 and CDR2 from the germline V gene are SNHLY and FYNNEI.

The chain uses TRBV28 and TRBJ1-1; 9 positions agree with TRBD1. CDR3 length: 15 residues. Germline V gene sequence: CDR1 MDHEN, CDR2 SYDVKM. The trim removed 6 bases at V and 1 base at J, leaving 6 bases unmatched. The CDR3 nucleotides read TGTGCCAGCAGCACAGGGGGCGCCGAGAACACTGAAGCTTTCTTT. It translates to CASSTGGAENTEAFF.

Only a few counts were recorded for this clonotype. This chain uses TRBV20-1 with TRBJ2-3, with D possibly being TRBD2 (6 bases). In germline, CDR1 is DFQATT, CDR2 SNEGSKA (reference sequence). V was cut by 3 bases and J by 2 bases, with 15 bases left in between. The CDR3 is 15 residues long. CDR3 residues: CSASSSVLLTDTQYF. In DNA, the CDR3 is TGCAGTGCTAGTTCTAGCGTGCTCCTCACAGATACGCAGTATTTT.

This clonotype was detected many times. The V call is TRBV7-3, the J call TRBJ2-7; 7 bases map to TRBD1. Trimming removed 5 bases from V and 4 bases from J; junction bases left unmatched: 11. The CDR3 spans 15 residues. CDR1 and CDR2 (germline): SGHTA, FQGTGA. This CDR3 is CASSPTKGQPYEQYV. The CDR3 coding sequence is TGTGCCAGCAGCCCAACCAAGGGACAGCCGTACGAGCAGTACGTC.

This clonotype has at least ten counts. The J gene is TRBJ2-7, the V gene TRBV20-1; no reliable D call. V dropped 1 base and J dropped 9 bases, with 10 bases sitting between them. In germline, CDR1 is DFQATT, CDR2 SNEGSKA (reference sequence). CDR3 length equals 11 residues. CDR3 nucleotide sequence: TGCAGTGCTAGAGCTACGGGCTGGCAGTACTTC. Protein: CSARATGWQYF.

A remark on this clonotype: A clone one base away is much larger, so this may be a read error. The chain carries TRBV6-5 and TRBJ2-5; D might be TRBD2 (6 bases). The V and J ends lost 0 bases and 4 bases respectively, with 9 bases between them. This CDR3 comprises 14 residues. In germline, CDR1 is MNHEY, CDR2 SVGAGI. The CDR3 region is CASSYSGGVETQYF. CDR3 nucleotides: TGTGCCAGCAGTTACTCAGGAGGGGTAGAGACCCAGTACTTC.

This clonotype occurred many times. V usage is TRBV6-2 or TRBV6-3 and J usage is TRBJ2-5; TRBD1 aligns across 8 bases. In germline, CDR1 is MNHEY, CDR2 SVGEGT. CDR3 length: 14 amino acids. Trimming at V came to 6 bases and at J to 0 bases, leaving 3 bases not matched to a gene. Written as DNA, the CDR3 is TGTGCCAGCAGGAGACAGGGGTACCAAGAGACCCAGTACTTC. Its translation: CASRRQGYQETQYF.

At least ten counts were recorded for this clonotype. The chain combines TRBV9 with TRBJ1-1; D unclear. Per the germline V gene, CDR1 is SGDLS and CDR2 is YYNGEE. There are 14 residues in the CDR3. The V end was cut by 3 bases, the J end by 4 bases, with 13 bases between. The CDR3 loop reads CASSETFGGTEAFF. CDR3 nucleotides: TGTGCCAGCAGCGAGACCTTTGGTGGCACTGAAGCTTTCTTT.

This clonotype was picked up many times. The chain uses TRBV18 and TRBJ2-1; the D gene is possibly TRBD1 (5 bases). Germline assignment: CDR1 KGHSH and CDR2 LQKENI. Deletions cut 0 bases from V and 7 bases from J, with 10 bases between. There are 14 residues in the CDR3. Here the CDR3 reads CASSPPRQLNEQFF. CDR3 sequence (DNA): TGTGCCAGCTCACCACCCAGACAGCTAAATGAGCAGTTCTTC. Combining the CDR3 with reference TRBV18 and TRBJ2-1 gives the whole variable domain NAGVMQNPRHLVRRRGQEARLRCSPMKGHSHVYWYRQLPEEGLKFMVYLQKENIIDESGMPKERFSAEFPKEGPSILRIQQVVRGDSAAYFCASSPPRQLNEQFFGPGTRLTVL.

This clonotype was seen at least ten times. The gene calls are TRBV9 and TRBJ1-5; TRBD1 matches 9 bases. The germline V gene encodes CDR1 SGDLS and CDR2 YYNGEE. The CDR3 length is 14 residues. V shed 0 bases and J 5 bases; nucleotides not matched to a gene: 0. CDR3 residues: CASSVGQGDQPQHF. Here the CDR3 DNA reads TGTGCCAGCAGCGTAGGACAGGGGGATCAGCCCCAGCATTTT.

This clonotype was counted many times. The genes are TRBV20-1 and TRBJ2-5; the match to TRBD2 covers 12 bases. After removal of 1 base from V and 4 bases from J, the junction contained 1 base not matched to a gene. Looked up from germline, CDR1 is DFQATT and CDR2 is SNEGSKA (reference sequence). The CDR3 extends over 14 amino acids. The CDR3 DNA sequence: TGCAGTGCTAGAGGACTAGCGGGGGTAGAGACCCAGTACTTC. Protein sequence: CSARGLAGVETQYF.

There are a few counts of this clonotype. This chain joins TRBV7-3 and TRBJ1-2, with 12 bases fitting TRBD1. V trimming: 5 bases; J trimming: 8 bases; junction bases outside the gene matches: 3. The germline V gene encodes CDR1 SGHTA and CDR2 FQGTGA. CDR3 length: 13 residues. In nucleotides, the CDR3 is TGTGCCAGCAGCACCGGGACAGGGGGCGGCTACACCTTC. This codes for CASSTGTGGGYTF.

This clonotype was seen ten or more times. The genes are TRBV20-1 and TRBJ1-1; D is ambiguous. CDR3 length: 13 residues. CDR1 DFQATT and CDR2 SNEGSKA come from the germline V gene (reference sequence). Between the trimmed V and J ends, which lost 7 bases and 0 bases, there was a span of 12 bases. CDR3 region: CSVPRQLNTEAFF. In DNA, the CDR3 is TGCAGTGTCCCGCGGCAGTTGAACACTGAAGCTTTCTTT.

About this clonotype: It may be a read error: a sequence one base away is much more abundant. V is TRBV2 and J is TRBJ2-2, with 7 positions matching TRBD1. Germline V CDR1 and CDR2: SNHLY, FYNNEI. The CDR3 contains 14 residues. The CDR3 loop is CGSIKGANAGELFF. The CDR3 DNA sequence: TGTGGCAGCATCAAGGGGGCAAACGCCGGGGAGCTGTTTTTT.

This clonotype was seen repeatedly, ten times or more. The V gene is TRBV11-2, the J gene TRBJ2-1; D is unresolved. Germline CDR1 is SGHAT and CDR2 is FQNNGV. The V end was cut by 2 bases, the J end by 5 bases, with 7 bases between. This CDR3 is 13 amino acids long. In DNA, the CDR3 is TGTGCCAGCAGCTTAAGTCTGGACAATGAGCAGTTCTTC. Amino acids: CASSLSLDNEQFF. Combining the CDR3 with reference TRBV11-2 and TRBJ2-1 gives the whole variable domain EAGVAQSPRYKIIEKRQSVAFWCNPISGHATLYWYQQILGQGPKLLIQFQNNGVVDDSQLPKDRFSAERLKGVDSTLKIQPAKLEDSAVYLCASSLSLDNEQFFGPGTRLTVL.

V is TRBV5-1 and J is TRBJ2-1, with a weak D call TRBD2 (5 bases). CDR3 length: 16 amino acids. The germline gives CDR1 SGHRS, CDR2 YFSETQ. Trimming cost V 4 bases and J 5 bases, with 19 bases left between them. The CDR3 spells CASSRLLTGSHNEQFF. In DNA, the CDR3 is TGCGCCAGCAGCAGACTACTGACCGGGTCCCACAATGAGCAGTTCTTC.

This clonotype has a handful of counts. The rearrangement links TRBV11-2 to TRBJ1-3; 8 bases are a match to TRBD1. CDR1 and CDR2 from the germline V gene are SGHAT and FQNNGV. The CDR3 consists of 16 residues. Unmatched junction bases numbered 7, after V lost 1 base and J lost 5 bases. As DNA, the CDR3 is TGTGCCAGCAGCTTAGGCGGACAGGGCCCCCGAAACACCATATATTTT. Its protein is CASSLGGQGPRNTIYF.